These T cell receptor beta chains were read from a single sample in a study of blood T cell repertoires in COVID-19. TCRdb's copy holds only in-frame clones and misses some; the assay was immunoSEQ multiplex PCR. The sample consists of over 65,000 clones, 81% of them appearing once. The sequenced sample consisted of peripheral blood. The receptors were sampled from a human donor in a cohort sampled during active COVID-19. Both conserved end residues are part of each CDR3. The D gene is left open where the match is weak. Clone size is not always given. Where it is, it says once, few, many or a class for expanded clones.

CDR3nt | CDR3aa | abundance | v_gene | d_gene | j_gene
TGTGCCAGCAGCTTGGGGACAGCCAATCAGCCCCAGCATTTT | CASSLGTANQPQHF | . | TRBV5-6 | . | TRBJ1-5
TGTGCCAGCAGCTCCCTAGCGGGAGACAATGAGCAGTTCTTC | CASSSLAGDNEQFF | once | TRBV7-9 | TRBD2 | TRBJ2-1
TGTGCCAGCACAGAACAGGAGACCTACGAGCAGTACTTC | CASTEQETYEQYF | . | TRBV7-9 | . | TRBJ2-7
TGTGCCAGCAGTTACTCGGGAGGCTTCACAGATACGCAGTATTTT | CASSYSGGFTDTQYF | . | TRBV6-5 | . | TRBJ2-3
TGTGCCACCAGCAGCCGACAGGGAACTGAAAAACTGTTTTTT | CATSSRQGTEKLFF | few | TRBV15 | TRBD1 | TRBJ1-4
TGTGCCAGCAGCCCGGGACAGGGTCCCTACGAGCAGTACTTC | CASSPGQGPYEQYF | . | TRBV11-2 | TRBD1 | TRBJ2-7
TGTGCCAGCGGGGACACGGTTTTCGGCTCCTACAATGAGCAGTTCTTC | CASGDTVFGSYNEQFF | . | TRBV3-1/TRBV3-2 | . | TRBJ2-1
TGTGCCAGCAGTTACTCGTGGCTAGCGGGTTGGTATGAGCAGTTCTTC | CASSYSWLAGWYEQFF | once | TRBV6-2/TRBV6-3 | TRBD2 | TRBJ2-1
TGTGCCACCAGCAGAGGTCCCGGGACAGGCGTCGGTTCAGGCGAAAAACTGTTTTTT | CATSRGPGTGVGSGEKLFF | once | TRBV15 | TRBD1 | TRBJ1-4
TGTGCCACCAGTGATACCGCTGGGGACTACCCCACAGATACGCAGTATTTT | CATSDTAGDYPTDTQYF | . | TRBV24-1 | TRBD2 | TRBJ2-3
TGTGCCAGCTCCCTTACTAGCGGGATGGGCAATGAGCAGTTCTTC | CASSLTSGMGNEQFF | . | TRBV18 | TRBD2 | TRBJ2-1
TGTGCCAGCAGCAGGAGTCAGGGGCACACCGGGGAGCTGTTTTTT | CASSRSQGHTGELFF | . | TRBV21-1 | . | TRBJ2-2
TGTGCCACCAGCCCCGGGACAGGGTTTGGCTATGGCTACACCTTC | CATSPGTGFGYGYTF | . | TRBV15 | TRBD1 | TRBJ1-2
TGTGCCAGCAGCTTAGCTCGGATAGCGGCCCAAGAGACCCAGTACTTC | CASSLARIAAQETQYF | . | TRBV11-2 | . | TRBJ2-5
TGTGCCAGCAATGGTGGCGGAGGGGCCAACGTCCTGACTTTC | CASNGGGGANVLTF | . | TRBV6-5 | . | TRBJ2-6
TGTGCCAGCAGCCCCAGTCCGGGGGTTGGCTACACCTTC | CASSPSPGVGYTF | . | TRBV7-8 | . | TRBJ1-2
TGTGCCAGCAGCTTAGGTCAGGGACTAGCGGGTCATGAGCAGTTCTTC | CASSLGQGLAGHEQFF | . | TRBV11-3 | TRBD2 | TRBJ2-1
TGTGCCAGCTCACCGGCAGGGCCCTACCATAATTCACCCCTCCACTTT | CASSPAGPYHNSPLHF | . | TRBV18 | . | TRBJ1-6
TGTGCCAGCAGCTCCACTCCCTCGGCGGGAGTTGAGACCCAGTACTTC | CASSSTPSAGVETQYF | . | TRBV6-6 | TRBD2 | TRBJ2-5
TGTGCCAGCAGTTCGGCAGGGGCCGGCTACACCTTC | CASSSAGAGYTF | . | TRBV6-5 | . | TRBJ1-2
TGTGCCAGTAGTCAAGACAGGGGGCTCTCTGGAAACACCATATATTTT | CASSQDRGLSGNTIYF | . | TRBV19 | TRBD1 | TRBJ1-3
TGTGCCAGCTGGGGCGGGGTCACAGATACGCAGTATTTT | CASWGGVTDTQYF | . | TRBV2 | . | TRBJ2-3
TGTGCCAGCACCTTGTGGGGGGGAAGCACAGATACGCAGTATTTT | CASTLWGGSTDTQYF | . | TRBV27 | TRBD2 | TRBJ2-3
TGTGCCAGCAGTCCCATCCGGGACAGGGGGTACGAGCAGTACTTC | CASSPIRDRGYEQYF | . | TRBV28 | TRBD1 | TRBJ2-7
TGTGCCTGGGGCGGGTTGACTGAAGCTTTCTTT | CAWGGLTEAFF | . | TRBV30 | . | TRBJ1-1
TGTGCCAGCAGCTTAGATCGTTGGGGACAGGATCCGACCCAGTACTTC | CASSLDRWGQDPTQYF | . | TRBV11-2 | TRBD1 | TRBJ2-5
TGTGCCAGCAGCCCCCCCATTGACAGGGAACCTAGCGGGAACCGAAGGAATACGCAGTATTTT | CASSPPIDREPSGNRRNTQYF | . | TRBV9 | TRBD2 | TRBJ2-3
TGTGCCAGCAGCCAGGACAGTTTTTCACCCCTCCACTTT | CASSQDSFSPLHF | few | TRBV3-1/TRBV3-2 | . | TRBJ1-6
TGTGCCAGCACCCTCTGGGACAGGGCGAACCAGCCCCAGCATTTT | CASTLWDRANQPQHF | . | TRBV5-8 | TRBD1 | TRBJ1-5
TGTGCCAGCAGCCCCCGGACAGAGCAGTTCTTC | CASSPRTEQFF | . | TRBV11-2 | . | TRBJ2-1
TGTGCCAGCACCTGGGAGGGGCGCGGGTATGGCTACACCTTC | CASTWEGRGYGYTF | . | TRBV28 | . | TRBJ1-2
TGTGCCAGCAGCGCGCCCCGGACAGGAGAGAACACTGAAGCTTTCTTT | CASSAPRTGENTEAFF | . | TRBV11-2 | TRBD1 | TRBJ1-1
TGTGCCAGCAGCTTGGAATCCAGCAATGAGCAGTTCTTC | CASSLESSNEQFF | . | TRBV5-6 | . | TRBJ2-1
TGTGCCAGCAGCTTGAGGGGCATCGGTGGCTACACCTTC | CASSLRGIGGYTF | . | TRBV5-8 | . | TRBJ1-2
TGTGCCAGCAGCCTATCGGGCACAGATACGCAGTATTTT | CASSLSGTDTQYF | . | TRBV11-3 | . | TRBJ2-3
TGTGCCAGCAGCCCGGGACAAGATGAAAAACTGTTTTTT | CASSPGQDEKLFF | once | TRBV5-4 | . | TRBJ1-4
TGTGCCAGCAGGGGACAGGGACACACTGAAGCTTTCTTT | CASRGQGHTEAFF | few | TRBV7-9 | TRBD1 | TRBJ1-1
TGCAGCGTTGAAGATCGGGGAGGTAGCACAGATACGCAGTATTTT | CSVEDRGGSTDTQYF | . | TRBV29-1 | . | TRBJ2-3
TGTGCCAGTAGCATCGGTGGGGGGGCGGTGAGCACCGGGGAGCTGTTTTTT | CASSIGGGAVSTGELFF | few | TRBV19 | . | TRBJ2-2
TGCGCCAGCAGCGCTAAAAAACTTTTCCTCAGGGGTCTCGCTAACTATGGCTACACCTTC | CASSAKKLFLRGLANYGYTF | . | TRBV4-1 | . | TRBJ1-2
TGTGCCAGCAGTTACAAATGGACAGGGGGTAACACTGAAGCTTTCTTT | CASSYKWTGGNTEAFF | . | TRBV6-5 | TRBD1 | TRBJ1-1
TGTGCCAGCAGTTTATACAGGGGTCTTAGCTCCTACGAGCAGTACTTC | CASSLYRGLSSYEQYF | . | TRBV28 | TRBD1 | TRBJ2-7
TGTGCCAGCAGCTTGGGACAGCCTAACACTGAAGCTTTCTTT | CASSLGQPNTEAFF | . | TRBV7-2 | TRBD1 | TRBJ1-1
TGTGCCAGCAGCCCCGGGACACTTAGCGGGAGACTCTACAATGAGCAGTTCTTC | CASSPGTLSGRLYNEQFF | once | TRBV7-9 | TRBD2 | TRBJ2-1
TGCGCCAGCAGCCAAGATCAGGCAGGCACAGATACGCAGTATTTT | CASSQDQAGTDTQYF | . | TRBV4-3 | . | TRBJ2-3
TGTGCCTGGAGTTCTGACAGGGCGTCCTACGAGCAGTACTTC | CAWSSDRASYEQYF | . | TRBV30 | TRBD1 | TRBJ2-7
TGTGCCACTCTTACAGTAAACTATGGCTACACCTTC | CATLTVNYGYTF | . | TRBV6-5 | . | TRBJ1-2
TGTGCCAGCATGCCGGGACAGGGTTCCGGCTACACCTTC | CASMPGQGSGYTF | . | TRBV6-5 | TRBD1 | TRBJ1-2
TGTGCCAGCAGCTTTAGCGGGGGGGGAACAGATACGCAGTATTTT | CASSFSGGGTDTQYF | . | TRBV7-3 | TRBD2 | TRBJ2-3
TGTGCCATCAGTGAAGGGGGGGCTGAGTATGGCTACACCTTC | CAISEGGAEYGYTF | . | TRBV10-3 | . | TRBJ1-2
TGTGCCAGCAGTTCCTACAGGGGAGCCTACGAGCAGTACTTC | CASSSYRGAYEQYF | . | TRBV28 | TRBD1 | TRBJ2-7
TGTGCCACCAGTGATACCCAGGACTTAACGGGGGGCTACACCTTC | CATSDTQDLTGGYTF | . | TRBV24-1 | . | TRBJ1-2
TGTGCCAGCAGCTTAGACTACGGTGAAGCTTTCTTT | CASSLDYGEAFF | . | TRBV7-9 | . | TRBJ1-1
TGTGCCAGCAGCTCCCCGGGTGGCGCTGGAAACACCATATATTTT | CASSSPGGAGNTIYF | . | TRBV7-6 | . | TRBJ1-3
TGCAGCGTTGAGAACAGGGGGCATATCACTGAAGCTTTCTTT | CSVENRGHITEAFF | . | TRBV29-1 | TRBD1 | TRBJ1-1
TGTGCCAGCAGTTTCACAGTCTACGAGCAGTACTTC | CASSFTVYEQYF | few | TRBV12-3/TRBV12-4 | . | TRBJ2-7
TGTGCCAGCAGCTTAATCGCGGGTGAGCAGTTCTTC | CASSLIAGEQFF | few | TRBV7-2 | . | TRBJ2-1
TGTGCCAGCAGCTTATCCCGGGACAGCGGTTTCTACGAGCAGTACTTC | CASSLSRDSGFYEQYF | . | TRBV7-2 | TRBD1 | TRBJ2-7